This T cell receptor beta chain was sequenced during a study of memory CD4+ T cells and cytomegalovirus serostatus. Findings and caveats of the study: CMV serostatus prediction reached median AUC 0.95, or 0.91 with US-trained model.

The sort gate was single viable CD3+CD4+CD8-CD45RO+ cells for memory CD4+ T cells. From germline, CDR1 is MGHDK and CDR2 SYGVNS. The CDR3 covers 14 residues. With V trimmed by 3 bases and J by 2 bases, 2 bases remained unmatched. Produced via immunoSEQ multiplex PCR; TCRdb's table is partial and in-frame only. The sample includes approximately 41,000 clones, over 60% of them seen just once. Comments on this clone: The target antigen is unknown.

Sequenced input: memory CD4+ T cells from blood. The rearrangement uses TRBV25-1 and TRBJ2-7; 9 bases agree with TRBD1. The TCR originated in an adult in good health and CMV-seronegative. CDR3 amino acids: CASSEDRGTYEQYF. For the CDR3, the DNA is TGTGCCAGCAGTGAGGACAGGGGTACCTACGAGCAGTACTTC.